This T cell receptor beta chain was retrieved from a study of regulatory T cells in long-lasting Graves disease. About the research overall: The study counted Graves' disease as persistent given over 5 years of antithyroid drugs and positive TSH receptor antibodies. Study conclusions and caveats: Persistent disease showed a preference for TRBV28, TRBJ1-2 and TRBJ2-5.

This clonotype was seen a handful of times. Its antigen is unknown. V shed 0 bases and J shed 3 bases, with 5 bases lying between them. Looked up from germline, CDR1 is DFQATT and CDR2 is SNEGSKA (reference sequence). The CDR3 contains 12 residues. HTBI primers from iRepertoire and Arm-PCR of CDR3 regions yielded the TCR beta libraries. TCRdb fed the multiplex PCR reads into MiXCR, producing one record per CDR3 protein. The sample holds about 660,000 distinct CDR3 sequences, about 32% seen once. Documented time point: persistent/refractory GD, antithyroid drugs over 5 years with positive TRAb. After RNA was extracted from PBMCs, the TCR library was made from it. The patients were drawn from one endocrinology department in Xi'an, China.

The TCR originated in a female donor with Graves disease. The sequenced sample was peripheral blood mononuclear cells (PBMCs), obtained when the disease was refractory, from a patient treated with antithyroid drugs. This sequence joins TRBV20-1 and TRBJ1-1; D gene unclear. CDR3 bases: TGCAGTGCTAGAGATGGGGACACTGAAGCTTTCTTT. It is translated as CSARDGDTEAFF.